A selection of T cell receptor beta chains follows, all from one sample in a study of T cell responses to AZD1222 COVID-19 vaccine. The method was immunoSEQ multiplex PCR; TCRdb's version includes in-frame clones alone and lacks a portion of them. This table has 150,000 to 200,000 clones, around 86% appearing once. The sequencing used peripheral blood, collected on day 0 of MenACWY control vaccination. The receptors here all came from an adult in good health. Each CDR3 is given with its conserved first and last residue. D genes are given only for firm matches. Size tells how often a clone was seen (once, few, many) or the class of an expanded clone, and some rows leave it out.

size	V	D	J	DNA	CDR3
NA	TRBV7-2	NA	TRBJ2-7	TGTGCCAGCAGCCCGGTCCAGGCTGAGCAGTACTTC	CASSPVQAEQYF
NA	TRBV28	TRBD1	TRBJ2-7	TGTGCCAGCAGTTTCGCAGGGGGCTCCTACGAGCAGTACTTC	CASSFAGGSYEQYF
NA	TRBV5-5	TRBD2	TRBJ2-7	TGTGCCAGCAGCGTTAGCGGGGGGTCCTCCTACGAGCAGTACTTC	CASSVSGGSSYEQYF
NA	TRBV24-1	NA	TRBJ1-2	TGTGCCACCAGTATAAGGGGCTACACCTTC	CATSIRGYTF
NA	TRBV28	NA	TRBJ2-3	TGTGCCAGCAGTCCACCCGGGACGGTAGCGGACACAGATACGCAGTATTTT	CASSPPGTVADTDTQYF
NA	TRBV13	TRBD2	TRBJ2-5	TGTGCCAGCAGCTTAGTTCCCCTAGCGGGGGGAGCCGAGACCCAGTACTTC	CASSLVPLAGGAETQYF
NA	TRBV28	NA	TRBJ1-5	TGTGCCAGCAGTTTGACAGATCAGCCCCAGCATTTT	CASSLTDQPQHF
NA	TRBV19	TRBD1	TRBJ1-6	TGTGCCAGTAGCCGGGACAGTGATTCACCTTTTCACTTT	CASSRDSDSPFHF
NA	TRBV4-1	NA	TRBJ2-3	TGCGCCAGCAGCCTCTGGGTGCAGGGGCAAGGGACTAGCACAGATACGCAGTATTTT	CASSLWVQGQGTSTDTQYF
NA	TRBV2	TRBD2	TRBJ2-5	TGTGCCAGCAGCAACGGACAGGGCCTAGCGGGAGGTGGTGAGACCCAGTACTTC	CASSNGQGLAGGGETQYF
NA	TRBV28	TRBD1	TRBJ1-6	TGTGCCAGCACCTCTCCGGGACAGAGTTCACCCCTCCACTTT	CASTSPGQSSPLHF
once	TRBV10-2	NA	TRBJ1-5	TGCGCCAGCAGTGAGGGTGTTAGACAGCCCCAGCATTTT	CASSEGVRQPQHF
NA	TRBV28	TRBD2	TRBJ2-2	TGTGCCAGCAGTTTCCCGGGACTAGCGGGGGGCCGGTCCACCGGGGAGCTGTTTTTT	CASSFPGLAGGRSTGELFF
once	TRBV28	NA	TRBJ2-6	TGTGCCAGCAGTAGAGAGGGGACTGGGGCCAACGTCCTGACTTTC	CASSREGTGANVLTF
NA	TRBV4-3	NA	TRBJ1-1	TGCGCCAGCAGCCAAGATCGGGGCGGGAGCACTGAAGCTTTCTTT	CASSQDRGGSTEAFF
NA	TRBV28	TRBD2	TRBJ2-2	TGTGCCAGCAGTTTAGCGGGACTAAACACCGGGGAGCTGTTTTTT	CASSLAGLNTGELFF
NA	TRBV7-9	NA	TRBJ1-4	TGTGCCAGCAGCTTATACGGGGTCCCAACTAATGAAAAACTGTTTTTT	CASSLYGVPTNEKLFF
NA	TRBV19	TRBD2	TRBJ2-5	TGTGCCAGTAGACCTAGCGGGAGGCAAGAGACCCAGTACTTC	CASRPSGRQETQYF
NA	TRBV4-2	NA	TRBJ2-3	TGTGCCAGCAGCCAAGCTGGGGTAAGCACAGATACGCAGTATTTT	CASSQAGVSTDTQYF
once	TRBV7-3	TRBD1	TRBJ2-3	TGTGCCAGCAGCTTAGACAGGGGGGGCACAGATACGCAGTATTTT	CASSLDRGGTDTQYF
NA	TRBV4-2	TRBD2	TRBJ2-1	TGTGCCAGCAGCCAATCGCTTAGGACTAGCGGGGGGGCCGATGAGCAGTTCTTC	CASSQSLRTSGGADEQFF
NA	TRBV6-5	TRBD1	TRBJ2-1	TGTGCCAGCAGACTCCCGGGACAGGGTCGTGAGCAGTTCTTC	CASRLPGQGREQFF
few	TRBV3-1/TRBV3-2	NA	TRBJ1-5	TGTGCCAGCAGCCAACAGGGCAATCAGCCCCAGCATTTT	CASSQQGNQPQHF
NA	TRBV7-8	TRBD2	TRBJ2-7	TGTGCCAGCAGCTCGACTAGCGGAGTCTATGTTGCCTACGAGCAGTACTTC	CASSSTSGVYVAYEQYF
NA	TRBV7-9	TRBD1	TRBJ2-3	TGTGCCAGCAGTTACAGGGGCGCGGGAGATACGCAGTATTTT	CASSYRGAGDTQYF
once	TRBV6-5	NA	TRBJ2-7	TGTGCCAGCAGTTCGCAGGCCTCCTCCTACGAGCAGTACTTC	CASSSQASSYEQYF
NA	TRBV27	NA	TRBJ1-6	TGTGCCAGCAGTCAGGGGTTCTATAATTCACCCCTCCACTTT	CASSQGFYNSPLHF
NA	TRBV3-1/TRBV3-2	NA	TRBJ1-1	TGTGCCAGCAGCCAATGTAACACTGAAGCTTTCTTT	CASSQCNTEAFF
NA	TRBV7-9	NA	TRBJ1-1	TGTGCCAGCACGGGCCGGGACACTGAAGCTTTCTTT	CASTGRDTEAFF
NA	TRBV4-2	NA	TRBJ2-2	TGTGCCAGCAGCCAAGCCCTGGGGGCAGGAGCGACCGGGGAGCTGTTTTTT	CASSQALGAGATGELFF
NA	TRBV11-1	TRBD2	TRBJ2-7	TGTGCCAGCAGCCCGGCGGGGGGGGGTGTCGAGCAGTACTTC	CASSPAGGGVEQYF
few	TRBV29-1	NA	TRBJ2-7	TGCAGCGTTGAAGATAGGCTCTACGAGCAGTACTTC	CSVEDRLYEQYF
NA	TRBV3-1/TRBV3-2	NA	TRBJ1-2	TGTGCCAGCAGCCAGACGGCGGGGGAGGGCTACACCTTC	CASSQTAGEGYTF
NA	TRBV7-9	TRBD2	TRBJ2-2	TGTGCCAGCAACCCTCCGGGACTAGCGGGGCTAGTCGGGGAGCTGTTTTTT	CASNPPGLAGLVGELFF
NA	TRBV12-3/TRBV12-4	NA	TRBJ2-7	TGTGCCAGCAGTTTAGCCCAAAACTACGAGCAGTACTTC	CASSLAQNYEQYF
NA	TRBV10-3	NA	TRBJ2-5	TGTGCCATCAGTACTCAGGGGGGGAAAGAGACCCAGTACTTC	CAISTQGGKETQYF
NA	TRBV6-5	TRBD2	TRBJ2-1	TGTGCCAGCACAACTAGCGGGCAGTACAATGAGCAGTTCTTC	CASTTSGQYNEQFF
NA	TRBV7-7	TRBD1	TRBJ2-2	TGTGCCAGCAGCTTAAACAGGGGGGCCGGGGAGCTGTTTTTT	CASSLNRGAGELFF
NA	TRBV6-5	NA	TRBJ1-2	TGTGCCAGCAGTTACGATTCGTCCGGGAGGCCCTATGGCTACACCTTC	CASSYDSSGRPYGYTF
NA	TRBV5-8	NA	TRBJ2-5	TGTGCCAGCAGCTCGGTTCGGGAGACCCAGTACTTC	CASSSVRETQYF
NA	TRBV24-1	TRBD2	TRBJ2-1	TGTGCCACCAGTGATCTTCCAGGGAGGGCCGAGTACAATGAGCAGTTCTTC	CATSDLPGRAEYNEQFF